This T cell receptor (beta chain) was observed in a study of blood T cell repertoires in COVID-19. In the study overall: From the United States, Italy and Spain came samples of acute and convalescent COVID-19. Sources were T cells, B-cell-depleted T cells, or PBMCs; the material itself was cDNA or gDNA.

The CDR3 runs 17 residues. Germline V gives CDR1 MNHEY, CDR2 SMNVEV (reference sequence). With V trimmed by 8 bases and J by 3 bases, 19 bases remained unmatched. The authors' processing: Amplification from reference gene primers served as the basis for estimated nucleated cell counts. The table came from immunoSEQ multiplex PCR; TCRdb's copy has only in-frame clones and leaves some out. D and trimming were read from the DNA, whereas the V and J calls and clone size are those reported in that table. The sample comprises about 120,000 clones, 75% to 90% of which are singletons, and around 30% rests with the top ten.

V and J are TRBV27 and TRBJ2-7; 7 positions match TRBD1. This TCR came from a man aged 70 or older with active or convalescent COVID-19. Sequencing used peripheral blood. Here the CDR3 DNA reads TGTGCCAGCTCCAGGGCGGTGGGTACAGGGGCCCTCTACGAGCAGTACTTC. This sequence encodes CASSRAVGTGALYEQYF.